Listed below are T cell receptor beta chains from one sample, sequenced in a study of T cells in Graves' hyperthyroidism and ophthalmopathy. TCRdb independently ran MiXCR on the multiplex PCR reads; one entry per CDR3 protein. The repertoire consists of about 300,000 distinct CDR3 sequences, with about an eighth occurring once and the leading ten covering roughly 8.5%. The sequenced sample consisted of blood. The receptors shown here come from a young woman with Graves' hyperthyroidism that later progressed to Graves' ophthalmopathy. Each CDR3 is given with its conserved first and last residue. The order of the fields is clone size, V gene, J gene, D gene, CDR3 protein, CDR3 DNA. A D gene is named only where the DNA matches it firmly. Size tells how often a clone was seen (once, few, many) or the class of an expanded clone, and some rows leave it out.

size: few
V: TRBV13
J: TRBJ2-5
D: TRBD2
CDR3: CASSRTSGHPDRHF
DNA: TGTGCCAGCAGCCGGACTAGCGGACACCCGGACAGGCACTTC

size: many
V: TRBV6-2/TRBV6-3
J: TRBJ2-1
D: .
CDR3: CASSYLLALNNEQFF
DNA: TGTGCCAGCAGTTACTTACTAGCCCTCAACAATGAGCAGTTCTTC

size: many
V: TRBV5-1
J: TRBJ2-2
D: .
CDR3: CASSSLPSGELFF
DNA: TGCGCCAGCAGCTCACTTCCGAGCGGGGAGCTGTTTTTT

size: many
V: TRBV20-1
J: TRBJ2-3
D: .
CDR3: CSAISHTDTQYF
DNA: TGCAGTGCTATCTCCCACACAGATACGCAGTATTTT

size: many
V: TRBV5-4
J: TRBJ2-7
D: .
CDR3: CASSLGLVNSYEQYF
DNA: TGTGCCAGCAGCCTGGGGCTAGTGAACTCCTACGAGCAGTACTTC

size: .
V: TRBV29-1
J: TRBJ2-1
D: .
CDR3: CSVDPGFRIF
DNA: TGCAGCGTTGACCCCGGGTTCCGGATCTTC

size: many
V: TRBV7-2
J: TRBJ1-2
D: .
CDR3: CASSLNFNYGYTF
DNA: TGTGCCAGCAGCTTAAATTTTAACTATGGCTACACCTTC

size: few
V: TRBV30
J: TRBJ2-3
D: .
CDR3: CAWTRTGASTDTQYF
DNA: TGTGCCTGGACCAGGACCGGGGCTAGCACAGATACGCAGTATTTT

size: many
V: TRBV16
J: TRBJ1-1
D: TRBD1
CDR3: CASIDRGNTEAFF
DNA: TGTGCCAGCATCGACAGGGGGAACACTGAAGCTTTCTTT

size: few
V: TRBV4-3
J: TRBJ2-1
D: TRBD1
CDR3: CASSQRQGLEQFF
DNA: TGCGCCAGCAGCCAAAGACAGGGCCTGGAGCAGTTCTTC

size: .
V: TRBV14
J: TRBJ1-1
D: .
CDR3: CASSSGVMNTEAFF
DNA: TGTGCCAGCAGCTCAGGCGTTATGAACACTGAAGCTTTCTTT

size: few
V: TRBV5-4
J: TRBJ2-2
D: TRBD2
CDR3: CASSAGLAGGPNTGELFF
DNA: TGTGCCAGCAGCGCTGGACTAGCGGGAGGCCCCAACACCGGGGAGCTGTTTTTT

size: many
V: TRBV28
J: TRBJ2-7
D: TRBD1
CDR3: CASSLLDRGYEQYF
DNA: TGTGCCAGCAGTTTACTGGACAGGGGTTACGAGCAGTACTTC

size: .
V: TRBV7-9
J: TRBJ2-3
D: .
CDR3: CASSLERDTQYF
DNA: TGTGCCAGCAGCTTAGAAAGAGATACGCAGTATTTT